This TCR beta chain was identified in a study of cytotoxic CD8 clonotypes in ibrutinib-treated CLL. For the study at large: By median roughly 65 months, roughly twelve had progressed and approximately 15 stayed remitted; responses had been 2 complete and some 24 partial. Response sampling took place at median 12 months of treatment, range 6 to 36.

The targeted sequencing depth was 1 in 200,000 to 1 in 1 million T cells. Sequencing was performed with immunoSEQ multiplex PCR; in TCRdb, only in-frame clones are kept and a portion is missing. The profile shows hundreds of thousands of clones, 70% of them singletons. This clone was seen a few times. The CDR3 has 16 residues. Germline assignment: CDR1 SGHTA and CDR2 FQGNSA. The V gene lost 5 bases and the J gene lost 7 bases, with 21 bases spanning the gap. The receptor's source is a human donor with chronic lymphocytic leukemia. The source material was PBMCs, sampled after 24 months of ibrutinib treatment. The chain links TRBV7-2 to TRBJ1-5, with no clear D. CDR3 sequence reads: CASSTPFGSGSQPQHF. CDR3 DNA sequence: TGTGCCAGCAGCACCCCATTTGGATCGGGAAGCCAGCCCCAGCATTTT.